The 6 T cell receptor beta chains presented below share a single source sample, sequenced in a study of response to subunit inactivated influenza vaccine. TCRdb re-analysed the RT-PCR reads in MiXCR, keeping a single row per CDR3 protein. The sample holds about 530,000 distinct CDR3 sequences, about 11% seen once. This specimen consisted of PBMCs from blood, obtained on the day of vaccination. The receptors originated from a man aged 45 to 65 who received an inactivated influenza vaccine.

V is TRBV12-3 or TRBV12-4 and J is TRBJ1-2; the D is unclear. This CDR3 contains 14 residues. V was clipped by 1 base and J by 8 bases, with 14 bases between them. The CDR3 nucleotides are TGTGCCAGCAGTTTAGAGTGGGCCGGTGGGGGCTACACCTTC. It codes for CASSLEWAGGGYTF.

The chain links TRBV10-3 to TRBJ2-3, with a tentative D call TRBD1 (5 bases). Trimming cost V 3 bases and J 8 bases, with 9 bases left between them. The CDR3 runs 12 residues. Germline V gives CDR1 ENHRY, CDR2 SYGVKD. CDR3 region: CAISEGAPTQYF. The CDR3 bases are TGTGCCATCAGTGAAGGGGCTCCTACGCAGTATTTT.

This clonotype was observed many times. This chain connects TRBV4-2 to TRBJ1-1; D possibly corresponds to TRBD1 (5 bases). This CDR3 region has 14 residues. V lost 5 bases to trimming and J lost 4 bases, with 14 bases between them. Looked up from germline, CDR1 is LGHNA and CDR2 is YNFKEQ. CDR3 loop: CASSEGPGTTEAFF. The CDR3, as DNA: TGTGCCAGCAGCGAAGGGCCGGGGACCACTGAAGCTTTCTTT.

This clonotype was detected ten times or more. The CDR3 DNA sequence: TGTGCCAGCAGCTTAGAGGGCTCTGGGGCCAACGTCCTGACTTTC. Translating gives CASSLEGSGANVLTF. This chain joins TRBV11-2 and TRBJ2-6; D is unresolved. Trimming removed 0 bases at V and 0 bases at J, with 3 bases between. From germline, CDR1 is SGHAT and CDR2 FQNNGV. The CDR3 contains 15 residues. Filled out from reference TRBV11-2 and TRBJ2-6, the complete variable domain reads EAGVAQSPRYKIIEKRQSVAFWCNPISGHATLYWYQQILGQGPKLLIQFQNNGVVDDSQLPKDRFSAERLKGVDSTLKIQPAKLEDSAVYLCASSLEGSGANVLTFGAGSRLTVL.

This clonotype was seen repeatedly, ten times or more. The junction and the germline gene differ at one end; a read error may be behind it. V gene TRBV7-9 combines with J gene TRBJ2-1, with 7 bases matching TRBD2. Germline assignment: CDR1 SEHNR and CDR2 FQNEAQ (reference sequence). CDR3 size: 11 residues. This CDR3 is CASSLRDYWSF. The CDR3 region has the DNA TGTGCCAGCAGCCTCCGGGACTATTGGTCCTTC. The entire variable domain, with the rest obtained from reference TRBV7-9 and TRBJ2-1, is as follows: DTGVSQNPRHKITKRGQNVTFRCDPISEHNRLYWYRQTLGQGPEFLTYFQNEAQLEKSRLLSDRFSAERPKGSFSTLEIQRTEQGDSAMYLCASSLRDYWSFGPGTRLTVL.

This chain uses TRBV20-1 with TRBJ2-1; 12 nucleotides agree with TRBD2. J gave up 8 bases and V 3 bases, and 8 bases lay outside the gene matches. The CDR3 runs to 15 residues. In germline, CDR1 is DFQATT, CDR2 SNEGSKA (reference sequence). CDR3 protein: CSARRASGRADEQFF. CDR3 sequence (DNA): TGCAGTGCTAGGCGGGCTAGCGGGAGGGCCGATGAGCAGTTCTTC.